The 27 T cell receptor beta chains presented below share a single source sample, sequenced in a study of blood T cell repertoires in COVID-19. Here immunoSEQ multiplex PCR was the method, and the copy in TCRdb shows in-frame clones only, minus some. The sample records 300,000 to 350,000 clones, 75% to 90% being singletons. The specimen was PBMCs or T cells enriched from blood (not recorded which). The source is a man between 25 and 39 years old who had recovered from COVID-19.

The gene calls are TRBV19 and TRBJ1-6, with 10 positions matching TRBD1. Germline trimming cut 3 bases from V and 7 bases from J; bases unmatched to any gene: 9. This CDR3 region has 17 residues. The germline CDR1 and CDR2 sequences are LNHDA and SQIVND (reference sequence). CDR3 sequence reads: CASSIPRRQGANSPLHF. Here the CDR3 DNA reads TGTGCCAGTAGTATCCCTAGGAGACAGGGGGCGAATTCACCCCTCCACTTT.

The chain has TRBV11-2 and TRBJ2-7, with D possibly TRBD2 on 6 matching bases. Trimming cost V 4 bases and J 3 bases, with 13 bases left between them. From germline, CDR1 is SGHAT and CDR2 FQNNGV. The CDR3 has 14 amino acids. Written as DNA, the CDR3 is TGTGCCAGCAGCTCGGGCGGGGTTCGCTACGAGCAGTACTTC. This encodes CASSSGGVRYEQYF. Based on the CDR3 plus reference TRBV11-2 and TRBJ2-7, the full variable domain is EAGVAQSPRYKIIEKRQSVAFWCNPISGHATLYWYQQILGQGPKLLIQFQNNGVVDDSQLPKDRFSAERLKGVDSTLKIQPAKLEDSAVYLCASSSGGVRYEQYFGPGTRLTVT.

This clone showed up just a few times. The V call is TRBV27, the J call TRBJ2-2, with 14 bases matching TRBD2. Germline V CDR1 and CDR2: MNHEY, SMNVEV (reference sequence). J was trimmed by 2 bases and V by 2 bases; bases with no gene match: 10. The CDR3 sequence is 20 residues long. The CDR3 DNA sequence: TGTGCCAGCAGTTTAAAAGGGGGACTAGCGGGGGACCCCAACACCGGGGAGCTGTTTTTT. It is translated as CASSLKGGLAGDPNTGELFF.

This rearrangement joins TRBV18 to TRBJ2-1; the match to TRBD2 covers 13 bases. The CDR3 covers 16 residues. Germline values: CDR1 KGHSH, CDR2 LQKENI. V lost 4 bases to trimming and J lost 2 bases; unmatched junction nucleotides: 2. The CDR3 DNA reads as TGTGCCAGCTCACAGGGACTAGCGGGGACCTACAATGAGCAGTTCTTC. This gives the protein CASSQGLAGTYNEQFF.

J is TRBJ1-6 and V is TRBV7-6; no definite D call. Germline-derived CDR1 and CDR2 are SGHVS and FNYEAQ. This CDR3 is built from 15 residues. Trimming took off 1 base at V and 7 bases at J, with 11 bases between the two ends. The CDR3 is CASSLEGLLNSPLHF. For the CDR3, the DNA is TGTGCCAGCAGCTTAGAAGGACTCCTGAATTCACCCCTCCACTTT.

CDR3 DNA sequence: TGTGCCAGCAGCCCACGACAGAACACTGAAGCTTTCTTT. Translated: CASSPRQNTEAFF. The rearrangement uses TRBV6-2 or TRBV6-3 and TRBJ1-1; unclear D gene. CDR1 is MNHEY, CDR2 SVGEGT, per germline. Trimming left V 6 bases short and J 1 base short, with 9 bases between. The CDR3 length is 13 residues.

The V call is TRBV6-1, the J call TRBJ2-7, with D possibly being TRBD2 (7 bases). The CDR3 contains 14 residues. V was pared by 2 bases and J by 7 bases, with 15 bases between. In germline, CDR1 is MNHNS, CDR2 SASEGT. The CDR3, as DNA: TGTGCCAGCAGTGAAATGGCAGGGGAGGGGGAGCAGTACTTC. Protein product: CASSEMAGEGEQYF.

This rearrangement joins TRBV7-2 to TRBJ1-1; D call uncertain. The CDR3 extends over 15 amino acids. V lost 0 bases and J 0 bases, leaving 8 bases between the germline ends. Germline V lookup: CDR1 SGHTA, CDR2 FQGNSA. CDR3 nucleotide sequence: TGTGCCAGCAGCTTAGCGTACAGACTGAACACTGAAGCTTTCTTT. Translated, it gives CASSLAYRLNTEAFF.

The chain uses TRBV10-3 and TRBJ2-1; a possible D gene is TRBD2 (6 bases). V was clipped by 4 bases and J by 5 bases, with 15 bases between them. Germline loops: CDR1 ENHRY, CDR2 SYGVKD. The CDR3 covers 15 residues. CDR3 in amino acids: CAISALGRDDNEQFF. As DNA, the CDR3 is TGTGCCATCAGTGCATTGGGGCGGGATGACAATGAGCAGTTCTTC.

The chain uses TRBV7-9 and TRBJ2-3; D is unresolved. Trimming cost V 7 bases and J 3 bases, with 5 bases left between them. Germline V gene lookup returns CDR1 SEHNR and CDR2 FQNEAQ (reference sequence). The CDR3 sequence is 11 residues long. CDR3 sequence: CASTLTDTQYF. In nucleotides, the CDR3 is TGTGCCAGCACCCTGACAGATACGCAGTATTTT.

Only one count was recorded for this clone. This may stem from a read error, because a much larger clone lies one nucleotide away. V is TRBV11-1 and J is TRBJ1-3, with D perhaps TRBD1 (6 bases). With 5 bases removed from V and 2 bases from J, the gap between germline ends came to 7 bases. This CDR3 region has 13 residues. The V gene's germline CDR1 is SGHAT and CDR2 FQDESV (reference sequence). The DNA of the CDR3 is TGTGCCAGCAGCCCAGGGGCTGGAAACACCATATATTTT. Encoded protein: CASSPGAGNTIYF.

This clone showed up just once. The rearrangement uses TRBV11-2 and TRBJ2-7, with 8 bases that match TRBD2. This CDR3 region has 16 residues. Germline loops: CDR1 SGHAT, CDR2 FQNNGV. The trim removed 0 bases at V and 2 bases at J, leaving 6 bases unmatched. The CDR3 coding sequence is TGTGCCAGCAGCTTAGATCTTAGCGGGGTGCCCTACGAGCAGTACTTC. Translating it yields CASSLDLSGVPYEQYF.

Turning to this clone: Different DNA sequences within this sample yield the same CDR3. The V and J genes are TRBV18 and TRBJ1-1, with D possibly matching TRBD1 (5 bases). Trimming took off 6 bases at V and 2 bases at J, with 10 bases between the two ends. The CDR3 length is 13 residues. Germline V gene sequence: CDR1 KGHSH, CDR2 LQKENI. CDR3 residues: CASSLQGNTEAFF. CDR3 bases: TGTGCCAGCTCCCTGCAGGGCAACACTGAAGCTTTCTTT.

The genes are TRBV16 and TRBJ2-3, with no clear D. The length of the CDR3 is 13 residues. V shed 2 bases and J shed 9 bases, with 12 bases lying between them. Germline CDR1 is KGHSY and CDR2 is FQNENV. The CDR3 loop reads CASSQDKSGTQYF. Here the CDR3 DNA reads TGTGCCAGCAGCCAAGACAAAAGTGGGACGCAGTATTTT. The full variable domain, with the rest looked up from reference TRBV16 and TRBJ2-3, is GEEVAQTPKHLVRGEGQKAKLYCAPIKGHSYVFWYQQVLKNEFKFLISFQNENVFDETGMPKERFSAKCLPNSPCSLEIQATKLEDSAVYFCASSQDKSGTQYFGPGTRLTVL.

The chain recombines TRBV5-1 with TRBJ1-1; 8 positions agree with TRBD1. CDR1 is SGHRS, CDR2 YFSETQ, per germline. Unmatched junction bases numbered 7, after V lost 2 bases and J lost 1 base. The CDR3 consists of 16 residues. The CDR3 region is CASSLGGQAQNTEAFF. CDR3 DNA sequence: TGCGCCAGCAGCTTAGGGGGACAGGCCCAGAACACTGAAGCTTTCTTT.

The chain is built from TRBV11-3 and TRBJ2-3, with TRBD1 matching 12 bases. V was pared by 4 bases and J by 5 bases, with 4 bases of the junction left unmatched. This CDR3 is built from 15 residues. The V gene's germline CDR1 is SGHNT and CDR2 YENEEA. Written as DNA, the CDR3 is TGTGCCAGCAGCTCGGGACAGGGGGCTGGAGATACGCAGTATTTT. It encodes CASSSGQGAGDTQYF. Full variable domain (missing parts from reference TRBV11-3 and TRBJ2-3): EAGVVQSPRYKIIEKKQPVAFWCNPISGHNTLYWYLQNLGQGPELLIRYENEEAVDDSQLPKDRFSAERLKGVDSTLKIQPAELGDSAVYLCASSSGQGAGDTQYFGPGTRLTVL.

The chain joins TRBV7-2 to TRBJ1-4; 8 positions agree with TRBD1. The CDR3 loop spans 17 amino acids. In germline, CDR1 is SGHTA, CDR2 FQGNSA. Trimming removed 0 bases from V and 6 bases from J; junction bases left unmatched: 9. CDR3 sequence (DNA): TGTGCCAGCAGCTTAGCGCTGGGAGGGACAGGCCATGAAAAACTGTTTTTT. Amino acids: CASSLALGGTGHEKLFF.

V gene TRBV4-2 combines with J gene TRBJ1-4, with TRBD1 identical over 9 bases. V shed 0 bases, J shed 5 bases, and the junction held 4 bases outside the gene matches. Per the germline V gene, CDR1 is LGHNA and CDR2 is YNFKEQ. The CDR3 has 16 amino acids. The CDR3 nucleotides are TGTGCCAGCAGCCAAGATAGGGGGACAGGGAATGAAAAACTGTTTTTT. Its protein product is CASSQDRGTGNEKLFF.

A note on this clone: Being one base from a much bigger clone, this may be a read error. Other DNA sequences in the sample encode the same CDR3. This chain connects TRBV7-2 to TRBJ2-7; unclear D gene. V was cut by 5 bases and J by 4 bases, with 6 bases left in between. The germline V gene has CDR1 SGHTA and CDR2 FQGNSA. CDR3 size: 11 residues. The CDR3 is CASSPGYEQYF. The CDR3 nucleotides read TGTGCCAGCAGCCCCGGTTACGAGCAGTACTTC.

This chain connects TRBV3-1 (or the pseudogene TRBV3-2) to TRBJ2-5; D call uncertain. V was trimmed by 0 bases and J by 2 bases, leaving 7 bases between them. The CDR3 extends over 14 amino acids. Looked up from germline, CDR1 is LGHDT and CDR2 is YNNKEL (reference sequence). CDR3 region: CASSQDGPQETQYF. CDR3 in DNA: TGTGCCAGCAGCCAAGATGGGCCGCAAGAGACCCAGTACTTC.

The chain is built from TRBV30 and TRBJ2-1; TRBD1 matches 7 bases. The CDR3 length is 15 residues. Trimming at V came to 2 bases and at J to 4 bases, leaving 8 bases not matched to a gene. Germline V CDR1 and CDR2: GTSNPN, SVGIG (reference sequence). The CDR3 loop reads CAWSTQGTDYNEQFF. The CDR3 nucleotides are TGTGCCTGGAGTACCCAAGGGACAGATTACAATGAGCAGTTCTTC.

This chain links TRBV18 with TRBJ1-1, with 7 bases that match TRBD1. This CDR3 comprises 15 residues. Germline V gene data show CDR1 as KGHSH and CDR2 as LQKENI. Losses at the gene ends were 3 bases for V and 4 bases for J; bases not matched to a gene: 8. CDR3: CASSPLYDRATEAFF. CDR3 nucleotide sequence: TGTGCCAGCTCACCCCTATATGACAGGGCCACTGAAGCTTTCTTT.

Written as DNA, the CDR3 is TGTGCCAGCAGCCAGGGGGGTCGGGAAGCTTTCTTT. Amino acid sequence: CASSQGGREAFF. The V and J genes are TRBV3-1 (or the pseudogene TRBV3-2) and TRBJ1-1, with a tentative D call TRBD1 (5 bases). The CDR3 length is 12 residues. Per the germline V gene, CDR1 is LGHDT and CDR2 is YNNKEL (reference sequence). Trimming shortened V by 3 bases and J by 8 bases, and 10 bases separated the two germline ends.

The chain carries TRBV3-1 (or the pseudogene TRBV3-2) and TRBJ2-7, with a tentative D call TRBD2 (6 bases). The CDR3 has 14 amino acids. V was pared by 1 base and J by 3 bases, with 10 bases between. The V gene's germline CDR1 is LGHDT and CDR2 YNNKEL (reference sequence). CDR3: CASSQGTSSYEQYF. CDR3 coding DNA: TGTGCCAGCAGCCAAGGAACTAGCAGCTACGAGCAGTACTTC.

The J gene is TRBJ2-7, the V gene TRBV4-2, with a weak D call TRBD1 (6 bases). This CDR3 contains 15 residues. Trimming shortened V by 1 base and J by 3 bases, and 13 bases separated the two germline ends. Germline V gene data show CDR1 as LGHNA and CDR2 as YNFKEQ. Here the CDR3 reads CASSQAHSTGYEQYF. CDR3 sequence (DNA): TGTGCCAGCAGCCAAGCCCATTCGACAGGCTACGAGCAGTACTTC.

J is TRBJ2-5 and V is TRBV7-2, with TRBD2 identical over 16 bases. J lost 5 bases, V lost 0 bases, and 6 bases had no gene match. The length of the CDR3 is 18 residues. CDR1 is SGHTA, CDR2 FQGNSA, per germline. DNA of the CDR3: TGTGCCAGCAGCTTAGCGGGGACTAGCGGGGGGGCCGATGAGACCCAGTACTTC. Its protein product is CASSLAGTSGGADETQYF.

This clone was observed a few times. The rearrangement joins TRBV19 to TRBJ2-3; maybe TRBD2 (5 bases). The CDR3 consists of 16 residues. Germline lookup yields CDR1 LNHDA and CDR2 SQIVND (reference sequence). V lost 6 bases and J 1 base, leaving 17 bases between the germline ends. In nucleotides, the CDR3 is TGTGCCAGTAGCCCCGGCTGGGGAGTAGGCACAGATACGCAGTATTTT. This codes for CASSPGWGVGTDTQYF. The whole variable domain, filled in from reference TRBV19 and TRBJ2-3, reads DGGITQSPKYLFRKEGQNVTLSCEQNLNHDAMYWYRQDPGQGLRLIYYSQIVNDFQKGDIAEGYSVSREKKESFPLTVTSAQKNPTAFYLCASSPGWGVGTDTQYFGPGTRLTVL.